This TCR beta chain was identified during a study of early T cells in non-severe SARS-CoV-2 infection. V was clipped by 5 bases and J by 9 bases; unmatched bases: 9. CDR1 is SEHNR, CDR2 FQNEAQ, per germline (reference sequence). This CDR3 has 15 amino acids. This clonotype was picked up a small number of times. TCRdb reprocessed the 5' RACE reads via MiXCR and lists one record per CDR3 protein. The repertoire holds around 58,000 distinct CDR3 sequences, with under 15% as singletons. The receptor comes from an adult who was a healthcare worker with PCR-confirmed SARS-CoV-2 infection or an uninfected control (not recorded which). V is TRBV7-9 and J is TRBJ2-1, with TRBD2 identical over 11 bases. Sequencing used whole blood, obtained at baseline. The DNA for the CDR3 is TGTGCCAGCAGCGAAGGGCTAGCGGGGGGTTTTGAGCAGTTCTTC. Protein: CASSEGLAGGFEQFF.